The T cell receptor (beta chain) under discussion was sequenced for a study of shared clonotypes between healthy human individuals. Trimming removed 3 bases from V and 5 bases from J; junction bases left unmatched: 5. The CDR3 length is 14 residues. Germline loops: CDR1 KGHSH, CDR2 LQKENI. Overall study results and limits: Large depth notwithstanding, sorted-subset sequencing proved incomplete by rarefaction.

A single count supports this clone. Its antigen is unknown. For every subset, genomic DNA was evenly distributed across several immunoSEQ plates. Only in-frame clones appear in the TCRdb table, and some are missing; sequencing was by immunoSEQ multiplex PCR. This sample has a few million clones, with just under 95% found just once. Sequenced: naive CD4+ T cells from PBMCs. Subset of the sample: CD45RA+ positively selected. The TCR was taken from a man between 18 and 35 years old in good health. Some clones in this sample may be carry-over from other donors' samples. The gene calls are TRBV18 and TRBJ2-5; 8 bases agree with TRBD1. CDR3 residues: CASSPGRGLETQYF. CDR3 nucleotide sequence: TGTGCCAGCTCACCGGGCAGGGGGCTGGAGACCCAGTACTTC.